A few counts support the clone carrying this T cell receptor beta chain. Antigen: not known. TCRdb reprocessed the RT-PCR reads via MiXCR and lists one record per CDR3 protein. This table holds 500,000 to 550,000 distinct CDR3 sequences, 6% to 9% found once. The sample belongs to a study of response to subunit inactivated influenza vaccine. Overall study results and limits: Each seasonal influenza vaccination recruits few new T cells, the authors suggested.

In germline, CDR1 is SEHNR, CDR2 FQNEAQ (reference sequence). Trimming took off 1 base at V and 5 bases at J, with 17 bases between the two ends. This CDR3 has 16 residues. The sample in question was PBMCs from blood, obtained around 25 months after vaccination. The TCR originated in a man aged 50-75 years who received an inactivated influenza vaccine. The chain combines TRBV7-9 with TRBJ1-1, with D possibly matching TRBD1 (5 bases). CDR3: CASSLESLRGGTEAFF. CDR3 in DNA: TGTGCCAGCAGCTTAGAATCGTTAAGGGGTGGGACTGAAGCTTTCTTT.